This entry lists 28 T cell receptor beta chains sequenced from one sample in a study of cytomegalovirus exposure and HLA in healthy donors listed by TCRdb under 2017. The library was built by means of the immunoSEQ multiplex PCR assay. A mixture of 60 forward primers for TCR Vbeta segments and 13 reverse primers for TCR Jbeta segments was used in the multiplex PCR. Imported from immuneACCESS, the table was reduced by TCRdb to in-frame sequences with V and J called. These copies leave out some clones; in studies compared against another copy, an unresolved V gene accounts for under half, and the cause of the remainder is not known. This sample lists around 150,000 clones; approximately 83% were detected once. The ten most abundant clones make up under 2% of the sample. Source material: PBMCs. The receptor set was obtained from a woman aged 40 to 49 in good health and CMV-seronegative.

V is TRBV27 and J is TRBJ2-7; 7 nucleotides line up with TRBD2. The CDR3 is made up of 15 amino acids. J gave up 1 base and V 7 bases, and 10 bases lay outside the gene matches. CDR1 and CDR2 (germline): MNHEY, SMNVEV (reference sequence). This chain's CDR3 is CASTPVGGVSYEQYF. The CDR3 nucleotides are TGTGCCAGCACCCCGGTTGGGGGGGTTTCCTACGAGCAGTACTTC.

With regard to this clone: Here the CDR3 omits its conserved ending phenylalanine or tryptophan, so a read error is the likely source. The DNA is omitted, as the CDR3 cannot be located on it reliably, and the CDR3 follows TCRdb's listing. The J gene is TRBJ1-5, the V gene TRBV7-8. The CDR3 spans 11 amino acids, including both terminal residues. Germline CDR1 and CDR2: SGHVS and FQNEAQ. CDR3 region: CASSSGGDPAM.

J is TRBJ2-7 and V is TRBV9; the match to TRBD2 covers 9 bases. CDR1 SGDLS and CDR2 YYNGEE come from the germline V gene. The CDR3 is 14 residues long. J was trimmed by 3 bases and V by 3 bases; bases with no gene match: 4. CDR3: CASSESSGIYEQYF. Here the CDR3 DNA reads TGTGCCAGCAGCGAGTCTAGCGGGATCTACGAGCAGTACTTC.

CDR3 sequence: CASSLVGAQPYNEQFF. The DNA of the CDR3 is TGCGCCAGCAGCCTAGTAGGGGCGCAACCCTACAATGAGCAGTTCTTC. V gene TRBV5-1 combines with J gene TRBJ2-1, with D maybe TRBD1 (5 bases). This CDR3 has 16 residues. V gave up 4 bases and J gave up 2 bases, with 16 bases separating them. Germline CDR1 and CDR2: SGHRS and YFSETQ.

V and J are TRBV5-1 and TRBJ1-4; 7 bases align to TRBD1. The V gene end was trimmed by 3 bases and the J gene end by 4 bases; junction bases not matched to a gene: 6. Germline V gene lookup returns CDR1 SGHRS and CDR2 YFSETQ. The CDR3 is 15 amino acids. This chain's CDR3 is CASSYRDSLNEKLFF. Here the CDR3 DNA reads TGCGCCAGCAGCTACCGGGACAGCCTTAATGAAAAACTGTTTTTT.

The V and J genes are TRBV18 and TRBJ1-1; 7 nucleotides align to TRBD1. This CDR3 has 14 residues. V trimming: 3 bases; J trimming: 7 bases; junction bases outside the gene matches: 8. Germline V gene data show CDR1 as KGHSH and CDR2 as LQKENI. This CDR3 is CASSPPGQRDEAFF. The CDR3 nucleotides are TGTGCCAGCTCACCTCCGGGACAGAGGGATGAAGCTTTCTTT.

This clone was seen a few times. The rearrangement joins TRBV19 to TRBJ1-2; 8 bases match TRBD1. After removal of 0 bases from V and 5 bases from J, the junction contained 11 bases not matched to a gene. This CDR3 is 17 amino acids long. Germline-derived CDR1 and CDR2 are LNHDA and SQIVND (reference sequence). CDR3 protein: CASSIDPGQGMWYGYTF. The DNA of the CDR3 is TGTGCCAGTAGTATAGACCCCGGACAGGGCATGTGGTATGGCTACACCTTC. Combining the CDR3 with reference TRBV19 and TRBJ1-2 gives the whole variable domain DGGITQSPKYLFRKEGQNVTLSCEQNLNHDAMYWYRQDPGQGLRLIYYSQIVNDFQKGDIAEGYSVSREKKESFPLTVTSAQKNPTAFYLCASSIDPGQGMWYGYTFGSGTRLTVV.

A few counts support this clone. The J gene is TRBJ1-3, the V gene TRBV5-1; D unresolved. This CDR3 has 15 residues. Germline lookup yields CDR1 SGHRS and CDR2 YFSETQ. Between the trimmed V and J ends, which lost 3 bases and 9 bases, there was a span of 19 bases. The CDR3 loop reads CASSSTDDLPGTIYF. In DNA, the CDR3 is TGCGCCAGCAGCTCAACCGACGACTTACCTGGCACCATATATTTT. Drawing the rest from reference TRBV5-1 and TRBJ1-3, the complete variable domain is KAGVTQTPRYLIKTRGQQVTLSCSPISGHRSVSWYQQTPGQGLQFLFEYFSETQRNKGNFPGRFSGRQFSNSRSEMNVSTLELGDSALYLCASSSTDDLPGTIYFGEGSWLTVV.

CDR3 amino acids: CASSLSGSNTEAFF. For the CDR3, the DNA is TGTGCCAGCAGCTTATCAGGATCTAACACTGAAGCTTTCTTT. The genes are TRBV7-8 and TRBJ1-1; D gene unclear. CDR3 length equals 14 residues. The V gene lost 2 bases and the J gene lost 2 bases, with 9 bases spanning the gap. Germline CDR1 SGHVS, CDR2 FQNEAQ. The complete variable domain, with remaining parts taken from reference TRBV7-8 and TRBJ1-1, reads GAGVSQSPRYKVAKRGQDVALRCDPISGHVSLFWYQQALGQGPEFLTYFQNEAQLDKSGLPSDRFFAERPEGSVSTLKIQRTQQEDSAVYLCASSLSGSNTEAFFGQGTRLTVV.

This sequence joins TRBV6-5 and TRBJ2-7, with 9 bases lining up with TRBD2. V shed 6 bases and J 4 bases; nucleotides not matched to a gene: 4. The CDR3 spans 13 residues. Germline assignment: CDR1 MNHEY and CDR2 SVGAGI. CDR3 loop: CASSRGGEYEQYF. In nucleotides, the CDR3 is TGTGCCAGCAGCCGCGGGGGGGAATACGAGCAGTACTTC.

This chain connects TRBV21-1 to TRBJ2-6; the table's D call, TRBD2, has no DNA check behind it. TRBV21-1 is a known pseudogene. CDR3 length: 15 residues. The CDR3 region has the DNA TGTGCCAGCAGCAAAGCGAGGGATGGGGCCAACGTCCTGACTTTC. Its translation is CASSKARDGANVLTF.

The sample holds one count of this clone. The chain joins TRBV28 to TRBJ2-5; tentatively, D is TRBD2 (5 bases). The germline V and J ends were trimmed by 5 bases and 3 bases, with 13 bases remaining between them. CDR1 is MDHEN, CDR2 SYDVKM, per germline. This CDR3 has 14 residues. The CDR3 coding sequence is TGTGCCAGCAGTGGTAGCGTCGTAGAAGAGACCCAGTACTTC. Encoded protein: CASSGSVVEETQYF. Supplemented by reference TRBV28 and TRBJ2-5, the full variable domain reads DVKVTQSSRYLVKRTGEKVFLECVQDMDHENMFWYRQDPGLGLRLIYFSYDVKMKEKGDIPEGYSVSREKKERFSLILESASTNQTSMYLCASSGSVVEETQYFGPGTRLLVL.

A few counts support this clone. This chain links TRBV6-6 with TRBJ2-1, with 13 bases aligning to TRBD2. The V gene's germline CDR1 is MNHNY and CDR2 SVGAGI (reference sequence). The CDR3 runs to 13 residues. V shed 10 bases, J shed 9 bases, and the junction held 6 bases outside the gene matches. The CDR3 bases are TGTGCCACGGGACTAGCGGGATCTCGTGAGCAGTTCTTC. It encodes CATGLAGSREQFF.

This chain links TRBV19 with TRBJ1-1; TRBD1 is a possible D gene (5 bases). CDR3 length equals 11 residues. Trimming cost V 7 bases and J 4 bases, with 7 bases left between them. The germline gives CDR1 LNHDA, CDR2 SQIVND (reference sequence). The CDR3 is CASNQGTEAFF. In nucleotides, the CDR3 is TGTGCCAGTAATCAGGGCACTGAAGCTTTCTTT.

The chain recombines TRBV5-6 with TRBJ2-1, with 10 bases aligning to TRBD1. The germline V gene has CDR1 SGHDT and CDR2 YYEEEE. CDR3 length: 17 amino acids. The V gene end was trimmed by 6 bases and the J gene end by 8 bases; junction bases not matched to a gene: 17. The CDR3 sequence: CASTSYPGQGRRDEQFF. Here the CDR3 DNA reads TGTGCCAGCACCTCCTATCCGGGACAGGGGAGGCGGGATGAGCAGTTCTTC.

The chain carries TRBV6-1 and TRBJ2-1; D is possibly TRBD1 (6 bases). V was shortened by 3 bases and J by 8 bases, with 17 bases between the two germline ends. Germline V gives CDR1 MNHNS, CDR2 SASEGT. CDR3 length equals 15 residues. DNA for the CDR3: TGTGCCAGCAGTGACCCCCGCACAGGGTTCGATGAGCAGTTCTTC. Protein: CASSDPRTGFDEQFF.

The sample holds a few counts of this clone. This chain links TRBV18 with TRBJ1-2, with 7 nucleotides matching TRBD1. Looked up from germline, CDR1 is KGHSH and CDR2 is LQKENI. This CDR3 contains 15 residues. V trimming: 3 bases; J trimming: 3 bases; junction bases outside the gene matches: 7. CDR3 sequence reads: CASSPSQGLHYGYTF. The CDR3 coding sequence is TGTGCCAGCTCACCTTCACAGGGGTTACACTATGGCTACACCTTC.

This clone was found a few times. J is TRBJ1-5 and V is TRBV15; 7 bases agree with TRBD1. The CDR3 runs 16 residues. Germline loops: CDR1 LNHNV, CDR2 YYDKDF (reference sequence). V was clipped by 3 bases and J by 5 bases; unmatched bases: 10. DNA for the CDR3: TGTGCCACCAGCAGCGTCCGGACAGGCGCGGATCAGCCCCAGCATTTT. Protein: CATSSVRTGADQPQHF. Full variable domain (remainder filled in from reference TRBV15 and TRBJ1-5): DAMVIQNPRYQVTQFGKPVTLSCSQTLNHNVMYWYQQKSSQAPKLLFHYYDKDFNNEADTPDNFQSRRPNTSFCFLDIRSPGLGDTAMYLCATSSVRTGADQPQHFGDGTRLSIL.

This rearrangement joins TRBV2 to TRBJ2-2; no definite D call. Deletions cut 7 bases from V and 0 bases from J, with 6 bases between. The CDR3 consists of 13 residues. Germline values: CDR1 SNHLY, CDR2 FYNNEI. CDR3 coding DNA: TGTGCCAGCATAGAGGCGAACACCGGGGAGCTGTTTTTT. Translated, it gives CASIEANTGELFF.

The chain is built from TRBV7-9 and TRBJ2-5; TRBD1 agrees at 10 bases. The CDR3 is 14 amino acids. Germline CDR1 reads SEHNR; CDR2 reads FQNEAQ (reference sequence). V shed 7 bases, J shed 5 bases, and the junction held 7 bases outside the gene matches. DNA of the CDR3: TGTGCCAGCACGGGGACAGGGGTTGGGGAGACCCAGTACTTC. Residues: CASTGTGVGETQYF.

This clone was detected only a few times. The gene calls are TRBV6-1 and TRBJ1-2; D might be TRBD1 (6 bases). V shed 10 bases and J shed 7 bases, with 22 bases lying between them. There are 14 residues in the CDR3. Germline V gene data show CDR1 as MNHNS and CDR2 as SASEGT. CDR3 sequence (DNA): TGTGCCATTTCCCCCGGGGGGACACTTCTTGGCTACACCTTC. The encoded protein is CAISPGGTLLGYTF.

The chain couples TRBV10-1 to TRBJ2-5; 9 bases line up with TRBD1. In germline, CDR1 is WNHNN, CDR2 SYGVQD (reference sequence). The CDR3 is made up of 13 amino acids. The V segment lost 6 bases and the J segment 5 bases; nucleotides outside the gene matches: 4. CDR3 region: CASSRDRVETQYF. The CDR3 DNA is TGCGCCAGCAGCCGGGACAGGGTGGAGACCCAGTACTTC.

The chain is built from TRBV11-2 and TRBJ1-2; 7 bases map to TRBD1. The germline V gene encodes CDR1 SGHAT and CDR2 FQNNGV. The CDR3 has 15 amino acids. V lost 3 bases and J lost 3; bases outside the gene matches: 7. CDR3 nucleotides: TGTGCCAGCAGCTTGACAGGGCCGGGAGACTATGGCTACACCTTC. Its translation: CASSLTGPGDYGYTF.

V gene TRBV28 combines with J gene TRBJ1-3; no firm D call. Germline V gene lookup returns CDR1 MDHEN and CDR2 SYDVKM. The V and J ends lost 2 bases and 0 bases respectively, with 14 bases between them. The CDR3 sequence is 17 residues long. For the CDR3, the DNA is TGTGCCAGCAGTTTACCCCACCCCAGGATCTCTGGAAACACCATATATTTT. It translates to CASSLPHPRISGNTIYF.

In nucleotides, the CDR3 is TGTGCCAGCAGTGAAGGACAGGGGAGCTACGAGCAGTACTTC. It is translated as CASSEGQGSYEQYF. V gene TRBV6-1 combines with J gene TRBJ2-7; 8 nucleotides line up with TRBD1. The germline gives CDR1 MNHNS, CDR2 SASEGT. The V segment lost 1 base and the J segment 3 bases; nucleotides outside the gene matches: 2. This CDR3 is 14 amino acids long.

The chain combines TRBV9 with TRBJ2-2; a possible D gene is TRBD1 (5 bases). The CDR3 consists of 14 residues. V was clipped by 2 bases and J by 11 bases, with 16 bases between them. The germline V gene has CDR1 SGDLS and CDR2 YYNGEE. The CDR3 region has the DNA TGTGCCAGCAGCGTCCAGGGTGGCCTCGGTGAGCTGTTTTTT. Amino acid sequence: CASSVQGGLGELFF.

Turning to this clone: The junction does not match germline at one end; this may be a read error. The CDR3 loop is CSSSIQGIPYEQYF. The CDR3 bases are TGTTCCAGCAGCATACAGGGGATCCCCTACGAGCAGTACTTC. The chain uses TRBV7-9 and TRBJ2-7; the match to TRBD1 covers 7 bases. The germline gives CDR1 SEHNR, CDR2 FQNEAQ (reference sequence). The CDR3 runs to 14 residues.

The chain joins TRBV7-9 to TRBJ2-7; the match to TRBD2 covers 10 bases. Germline-derived CDR1 and CDR2 are SEHNR and FQNEAQ (reference sequence). The CDR3 spans 15 residues. V shed 8 bases, J shed 2 bases, and the junction held 9 bases outside the gene matches. DNA of the CDR3: TGTGCCAGCCTCCCTAGCGGGGGCCAGACCTACGAGCAGTACTTC. This translates into CASLPSGGQTYEQYF.